These 23 T cell receptor beta chains were sequenced from one sample in a study of cytomegalovirus exposure and HLA in healthy donors. Primers for the PCR totalled 60 Vbeta and 13 Jbeta. Method: immunoSEQ multiplex PCR; TCRdb's copy keeps in-frame clones and lacks some. The sample records about 61,000 clones, around 89% being singletons. Specimen: PBMCs. These receptors all come from a man aged 25-40 years in good health and CMV-seropositive.

This sequence joins TRBV11-2 and TRBJ2-3; D perhaps matches TRBD2 (6 bases). Trimming took 6 bases from V and 2 from J, leaving 21 bases between them. CDR1 and CDR2 from the germline V gene are SGHAT and FQNNGV. The length of the CDR3 is 17 residues. CDR3 region: CASSPAPWRGLTDTQYF. The CDR3, as DNA: TGTGCCAGCAGTCCAGCTCCATGGAGGGGACTCACAGATACGCAGTATTTT.

The DNA of the CDR3 is TGTGCCTGGCGCTACCAGGCAGATACGCAGTATTTT. It encodes CAWRYQADTQYF. The J gene is TRBJ2-3, the V gene TRBV30; no firm D call. Germline lookup yields CDR1 GTSNPN and CDR2 SVGIG (reference sequence). The CDR3 is 12 amino acids. V lost 5 bases and J 4 bases, leaving 10 bases between the germline ends.

This clone was picked up one time. The V call is TRBV7-3, the J call TRBJ2-1; 11 nucleotides agree with TRBD2. V dropped 5 bases and J dropped 5; count of bases not matched to a gene: 8. The CDR3 is 16 residues long. CDR1 is SGHTA and CDR2 is FQGTGA in the germline V gene. CDR3 region: CASSAALAGGNNEQFF. CDR3 DNA sequence: TGTGCCAGCAGCGCCGCGCTAGCGGGAGGTAACAATGAGCAGTTCTTC. Using reference TRBV7-3 and TRBJ2-1 for the parts outside the CDR3, the full variable domain is GAGVSQTPSNKVTEKGKYVELRCDPISGHTALYWYRQSLGQGPEFLIYFQGTGAADDSGLPNDRFFAVRPEGSVSTLKIQRTERGDSAVYLCASSAALAGGNNEQFFGPGTRLTVL.

Details on this clone: A junction end diverges from the germline sequence, so it may reflect a read error. The gene calls are TRBV7-7 and TRBJ2-3, with a weak D call TRBD2 (6 bases). In germline, CDR1 is SSHAT, CDR2 FNYEAQ (reference sequence). The CDR3 extends over 15 amino acids. In nucleotides, the CDR3 is TGTGCTAGCAGCTCCCGGGACTCCCACACAGATACGCAGTATTTT. Protein: CASSSRDSHTDTQYF.

This chain uses TRBV10-3 with TRBJ2-7; 9 bases fit TRBD1. Looked up from germline, CDR1 is ENHRY and CDR2 is SYGVKD. The CDR3 length is 14 residues. V gave up 2 bases and J gave up 2 bases; unmatched junction bases: 1. In nucleotides, the CDR3 is TGTGCCATCAGTGAGAGACAGGGGGCCTACGAGCAGTACTTC. It is translated as CAISERQGAYEQYF.

The V gene is TRBV2, the J gene TRBJ2-1; no reliable D call. The CDR3 consists of 14 residues. V shed 1 base and J shed 3 bases, with 7 bases lying between them. CDR1 SNHLY and CDR2 FYNNEI come from the germline V gene. DNA of the CDR3: TGTGCCAGCAGTGAAGGGCAGGTCTACAATGAGCAGTTCTTC. Encoded protein: CASSEGQVYNEQFF.

The chain uses TRBV6-6 and TRBJ1-1; 7 bases are a match to TRBD1. Germline V gene lookup returns CDR1 MNHNY and CDR2 SVGAGI (reference sequence). The CDR3 sequence is 16 residues long. V gave up 7 bases and J gave up 2 bases; unmatched junction bases: 13. CDR3 coding DNA: TGTGCCAGCACCCTACTCCTCGGACAGGCCAACACTGAAGCTTTCTTT. It translates to CASTLLLGQANTEAFF.

The chain joins TRBV15 to TRBJ2-2; weak D call: TRBD2 (6 bases). Trimming shortened V by 3 bases and J by 5 bases, and 13 bases separated the two germline ends. The CDR3 is 15 amino acids. In germline, CDR1 is LNHNV, CDR2 YYDKDF (reference sequence). The CDR3 loop reads CATSSGSTGTGELFF. Here the CDR3 DNA reads TGTGCCACCAGCAGCGGGAGTACGGGGACCGGGGAGCTGTTTTTT.

The rearrangement joins TRBV15 to TRBJ2-3; D call uncertain. The germline gives CDR1 LNHNV, CDR2 YYDKDF (reference sequence). Trimming stripped 0 bases from V and 2 bases from J, with 6 bases between. The CDR3 is made up of 14 amino acids. This chain's CDR3 is CATSRDPVTDTQYF. As DNA, the CDR3 is TGTGCCACCAGCAGAGATCCGGTCACAGATACGCAGTATTTT.

V and J are TRBV15 and TRBJ2-2; TRBD1 is a possible D gene (6 bases). V lost 0 bases, J lost 0 bases, and 8 bases lay in between. This CDR3 contains 16 residues. Per the germline V gene, CDR1 is LNHNV and CDR2 is YYDKDF (reference sequence). This CDR3 is CATSREGGPNTGELFF. The CDR3 coding sequence is TGTGCCACCAGCAGAGAAGGGGGACCGAACACCGGGGAGCTGTTTTTT.

The chain uses TRBV18 and TRBJ2-7; D call uncertain. CDR1 is KGHSH, CDR2 LQKENI, per germline. This CDR3 comprises 14 residues. With 1 base removed from V and 1 base from J, the gap between germline ends came to 8 bases. CDR3 sequence reads: CASSPRASSYEQYF. CDR3 sequence (DNA): TGTGCCAGCTCACCACGAGCGAGTTCCTACGAGCAGTACTTC.

The V gene is TRBV7-2, the J gene TRBJ2-3, with TRBD2 matching over 10 bases. With V trimmed by 4 bases and J by 7 bases, 5 bases remained unmatched. The CDR3 is 14 amino acids. Germline V gene lookup returns CDR1 SGHTA and CDR2 FQGNSA. The CDR3 DNA follows: TGTGCCAGCAGCTCCGGGACTAGCGCGCATACGCAGTATTTT. This codes for CASSSGTSAHTQYF.

This rearrangement joins TRBV27 to TRBJ1-1; D gene unclear. CDR1 and CDR2 from the germline V gene are MNHEY and SMNVEV (reference sequence). There are 17 residues in the CDR3. The ends were cut back, 0 bases at V and 6 bases at J, with 20 bases in the middle. The CDR3 nucleotides read TGTGCCAGCAGTTTATCCCCCTCCCGGCCCGGCGGGTCTGAAGCTTTCTTT. Protein: CASSLSPSRPGGSEAFF.

This clone showed up just a few times. The V and J genes are TRBV2 and TRBJ2-5; TRBD2 agrees at 15 bases. CDR3 length: 15 amino acids. Germline V CDR1 and CDR2: SNHLY, FYNNEI. The V gene end was trimmed by 7 bases and the J gene end by 4 bases; junction bases not matched to a gene: 4. CDR3 nucleotide sequence: TGTGCCAGCACCGGGACTAGCGGGAGGCGAGAGACCCAGTACTTC. Translation: CASTGTSGRRETQYF. Based on the CDR3 plus reference TRBV2 and TRBJ2-5, the full variable domain is EPEVTQTPSHQVTQMGQEVILRCVPISNHLYFYWYRQILGQKVEFLVSFYNNEISEKSEIFDDQFSVERPDGSNFTLKIRSTKLEDSAMYFCASTGTSGRRETQYFGPGTRLLVL.

The rearrangement uses TRBV7-2 and TRBJ1-1; 8 nucleotides line up with TRBD1. Trimming cost V 5 bases and J 0 bases; bases outside gene matches: 5. The length of the CDR3 is 15 residues. Germline-derived CDR1 and CDR2 are SGHTA and FQGNSA. The CDR3 protein is CASSLDRALNTEAFF. CDR3 DNA: TGTGCCAGCAGCCTGGACAGGGCACTGAACACTGAAGCTTTCTTT.

The V gene is TRBV19, the J gene TRBJ1-5; tentatively, D is TRBD1 (6 bases). The CDR3 extends over 14 amino acids. With 7 bases removed from V and 3 bases from J, the gap between germline ends came to 13 bases. Germline V CDR1 and CDR2: LNHDA, SQIVND (reference sequence). This CDR3 is CASKPSGDNQPQHF. The CDR3 DNA reads TGTGCCAGTAAACCCTCAGGGGACAATCAGCCCCAGCATTTT.

The chain joins TRBV27 to TRBJ2-7, with TRBD2 matching over 9 bases. V shed 5 bases, J shed 5 bases, and the junction held 7 bases outside the gene matches. CDR1 is MNHEY, CDR2 SMNVEV, per germline (reference sequence). CDR3 length: 14 residues. The CDR3 DNA is TGTGCCAGCAGTGAAAGGACTAGCGCCCACGAGCAGTACTTC. Protein: CASSERTSAHEQYF.

The chain joins TRBV30 to TRBJ1-6, with D possibly matching TRBD1 (5 bases). The CDR3 has 13 amino acids. Trimming stripped 2 bases from V and 9 bases from J, with 11 bases between. Germline V CDR1 and CDR2: GTSNPN, SVGIG (reference sequence). As DNA, the CDR3 is TGTGCCTGGAGTAGGGACGGGAGTTCACCCCTCCACTTT. Its protein is CAWSRDGSSPLHF.

Notes on this clone: An end of the junction differs from the germline gene, which may be a read error. The chain has TRBV7-9 and TRBJ2-7, with D possibly matching TRBD1 (6 bases). This CDR3 contains 16 residues. The germline V gene encodes CDR1 SEHNR and CDR2 FQNEAQ (reference sequence). CDR3 sequence: CSSSLALLGTGFEQYF. The DNA for the CDR3 is TGTTCCAGCAGCTTAGCCCTATTGGGAACAGGGTTCGAGCAGTACTTC.

The chain is built from TRBV27 and TRBJ2-3; 8 bases map to TRBD2. The germline V gene has CDR1 MNHEY and CDR2 SMNVEV (reference sequence). J lost 1 base, V lost 3 bases, and 9 bases had no gene match. The length of the CDR3 is 17 residues. The CDR3 loop is CASSFREGRPGTDTQYF. CDR3 coding DNA: TGTGCCAGCAGTTTCCGGGAGGGCCGACCAGGCACAGATACGCAGTATTTT.

The chain links TRBV11-2 to TRBJ2-3; 7 bases align to TRBD2. V lost 3 bases, J lost 5 bases, and 8 bases stayed unmatched. The CDR3 loop spans 15 amino acids. Germline V gene sequence: CDR1 SGHAT, CDR2 FQNNGV. The CDR3 sequence: CASSFGGRVGDTQYF. CDR3 DNA sequence: TGTGCCAGCAGCTTTGGCGGGAGAGTGGGAGATACGCAGTATTTT.

V gene TRBV29-1 combines with J gene TRBJ2-1; 9 bases are shared with TRBD2. Germline V gene data show CDR1 as SQVTM and CDR2 as ANQGSEA. The length of the CDR3 is 14 residues. V lost 5 bases and J lost 2; bases outside the gene matches: 4. The CDR3 DNA is TGCAGCGTTCCCCGGACTAGCGCCTACAATGAGCAGTTCTTC. Translation: CSVPRTSAYNEQFF.

This chain joins TRBV5-6 and TRBJ2-2; D is undetermined. Looked up from germline, CDR1 is SGHDT and CDR2 is YYEEEE. Trimming stripped 3 bases from V and 3 bases from J, with 3 bases between. This CDR3 has 12 amino acids. The CDR3 region has the DNA TGTGCCAGCAGCTCCTACACCGGGGAGCTGTTTTTT. Translated, it gives CASSSYTGELFF.